This TCR beta chain emerged from a study of long-term antiretroviral therapy in people with HIV. Study-wide findings and caveats: Repertoire dominance by clones expanded before ART was seen at all time points. When set beside controls, HIV repertoires had CDR3 length ranges that were narrower. After ART, diversity increased yet remained lower than transplant donor controls.

Comment on this clone: What it binds is unknown.

From each donor, at least one pre-ART PBMC sample and at least two post-ART PBMC samples were obtained. V lost 4 bases, J lost 3 bases, and 6 bases stayed unmatched. The CDR3 consists of 15 residues. Germline V gene sequence: CDR1 SGHRS, CDR2 YFSETQ. Version v3.0 of the immunoSEQ assay ran at survey level. Method: immunoSEQ multiplex PCR; TCRdb's copy keeps in-frame clones and lacks some. The data contain about 50,000 clones, around 80% of them seen just once; the ten biggest clones take up approximately 3%. V usage is TRBV5-1 and J usage is TRBJ2-2; 7 bases agree with TRBD2. This TCR was sampled from a woman under 30 with HIV. The starting material was unsorted PBMCs, obtained 0.8 years after starting antiretroviral therapy. CDR3 sequence (DNA): TGCGCCAGCAGCCAGAGCGGGGCTCACACCGGGGAGCTGTTTTTT. This sequence encodes CASSQSGAHTGELFF.